The clone carrying this T cell receptor (beta chain) was observed at least ten times. The antigen is undetermined. The data derive from a study of early T cells in non-severe SARS-CoV-2 infection. Turning to the study itself: Sequenced bulk RNA came from whole blood that was unsorted, and chains were unpaired.

Attached unique molecular identifiers marked individual cDNA molecules. Via MiXCR, TCRdb re-called the 5' RACE reads, giving one row per CDR3 protein. Among around 63,000 distinct CDR3 sequences listed, about 6% were seen once. Germline loops: CDR1 LNHNV, CDR2 YYDKDF (reference sequence). The CDR3 covers 13 residues. Trimming shortened V by 8 bases and J by 1 base, and 11 bases separated the two germline ends. Study-level points and caveats: The study's VDJdb matching favored anti-spike CD8 responses and missed private and CD4 specificities.

The receptor's source is an adult who was a healthcare worker with PCR-confirmed SARS-CoV-2 infection or an uninfected control (not recorded which). J is TRBJ1-1 and V is TRBV15; TRBD1 is a possible D gene (5 bases). The specimen was whole blood, collected at baseline. DNA of the CDR3: TGTGCCACCGAGGGAAGGGGGAACACTGAAGCTTTCTTT. It codes for CATEGRGNTEAFF.